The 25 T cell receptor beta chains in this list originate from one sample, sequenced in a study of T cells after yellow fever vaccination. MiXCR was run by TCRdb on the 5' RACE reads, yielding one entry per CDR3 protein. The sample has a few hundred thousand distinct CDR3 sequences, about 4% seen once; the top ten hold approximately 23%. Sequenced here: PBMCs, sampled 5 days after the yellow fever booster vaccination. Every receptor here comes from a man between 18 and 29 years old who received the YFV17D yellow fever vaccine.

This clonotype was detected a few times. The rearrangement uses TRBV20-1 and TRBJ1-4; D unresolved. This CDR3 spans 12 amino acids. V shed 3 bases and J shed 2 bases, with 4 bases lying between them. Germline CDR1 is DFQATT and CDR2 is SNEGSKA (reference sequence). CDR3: CSASRTNEKLFF. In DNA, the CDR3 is TGCAGTGCTAGCCGGACTAATGAAAAACTGTTTTTT.

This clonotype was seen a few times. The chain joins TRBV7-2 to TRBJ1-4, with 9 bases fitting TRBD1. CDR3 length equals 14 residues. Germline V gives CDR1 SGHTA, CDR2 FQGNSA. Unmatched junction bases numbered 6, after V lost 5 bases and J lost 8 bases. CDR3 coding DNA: TGTGCCAGCAGCGGGGACAGGGAAGGGGAAAAACTGTTTTTT. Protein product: CASSGDREGEKLFF.

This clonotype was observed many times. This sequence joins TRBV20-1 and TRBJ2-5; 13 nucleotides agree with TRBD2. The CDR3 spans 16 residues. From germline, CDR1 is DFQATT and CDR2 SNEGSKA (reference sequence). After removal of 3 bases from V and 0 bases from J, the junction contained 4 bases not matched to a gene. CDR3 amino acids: CSASWTSGGHQETQYF. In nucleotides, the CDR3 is TGCAGTGCTAGTTGGACTAGCGGGGGACACCAAGAGACCCAGTACTTC.

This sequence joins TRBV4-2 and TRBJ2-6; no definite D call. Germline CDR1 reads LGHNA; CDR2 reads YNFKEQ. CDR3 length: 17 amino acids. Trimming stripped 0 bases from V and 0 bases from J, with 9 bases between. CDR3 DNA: TGTGCCAGCAGCCAAGAGGGTGTCTACTCTGGGGCCAACGTCCTGACTTTC. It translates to CASSQEGVYSGANVLTF.

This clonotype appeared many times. The CDR3 region is CASSPRRNMLESYEQYV. CDR3 DNA: TGTGCCAGCAGCCCCCGACGTAATATGTTGGAGTCCTACGAGCAGTACGTC. The chain carries TRBV6-2 or TRBV6-3 and TRBJ2-7; D uncertain. The CDR3 has 17 amino acids. The ends were cut back, 6 bases at V and 1 base at J, with 22 bases in the middle. In germline, CDR1 is MNHEY, CDR2 SVGEGT.

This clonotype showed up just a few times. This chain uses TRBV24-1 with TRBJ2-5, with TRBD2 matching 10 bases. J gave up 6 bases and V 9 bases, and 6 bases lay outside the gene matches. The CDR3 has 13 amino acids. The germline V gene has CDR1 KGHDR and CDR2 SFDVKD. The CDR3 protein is CATASGGVKTQYF. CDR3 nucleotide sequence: TGTGCCACCGCGAGCGGGGGGGTGAAGACCCAGTACTTC.

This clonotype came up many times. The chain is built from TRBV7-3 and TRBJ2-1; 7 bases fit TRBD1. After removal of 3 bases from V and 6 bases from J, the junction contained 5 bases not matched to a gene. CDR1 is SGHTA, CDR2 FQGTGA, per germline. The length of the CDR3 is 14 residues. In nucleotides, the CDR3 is TGTGCCAGCAGCTTTGACAGGGTGAGCAATGAGCAGTTCTTC. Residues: CASSFDRVSNEQFF.

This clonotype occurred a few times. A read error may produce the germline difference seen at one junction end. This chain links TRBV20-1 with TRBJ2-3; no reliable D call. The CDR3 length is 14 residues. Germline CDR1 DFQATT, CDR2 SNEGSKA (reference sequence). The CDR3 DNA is TGCAGTCCTAGAGGCGGAACGGGCACAGATACGCAGTATTTT. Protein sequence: CSPRGGTGTDTQYF.

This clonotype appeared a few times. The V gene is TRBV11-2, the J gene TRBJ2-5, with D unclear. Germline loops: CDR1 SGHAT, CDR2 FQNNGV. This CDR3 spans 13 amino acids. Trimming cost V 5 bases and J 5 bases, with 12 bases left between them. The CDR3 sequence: CASSPLVFETQYF. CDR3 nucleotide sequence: TGTGCCAGCAGCCCCTTGGTCTTCGAGACCCAGTACTTC.

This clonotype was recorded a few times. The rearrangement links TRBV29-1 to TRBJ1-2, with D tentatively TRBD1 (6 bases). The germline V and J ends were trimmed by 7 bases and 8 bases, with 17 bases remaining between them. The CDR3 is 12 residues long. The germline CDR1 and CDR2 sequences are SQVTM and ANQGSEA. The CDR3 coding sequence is TGCAGCGCTGGGGGGGGGCTGGAGGGCTACACCTTC. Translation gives CSAGGGLEGYTF.

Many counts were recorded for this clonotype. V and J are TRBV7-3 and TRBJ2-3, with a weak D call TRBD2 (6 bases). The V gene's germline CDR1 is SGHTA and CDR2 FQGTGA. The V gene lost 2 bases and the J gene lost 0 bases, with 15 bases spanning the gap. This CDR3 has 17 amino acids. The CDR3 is CASSLSPLAGSTDTQYF. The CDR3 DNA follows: TGTGCCAGCAGCTTATCCCCCCTTGCGGGGAGCACAGATACGCAGTATTTT.

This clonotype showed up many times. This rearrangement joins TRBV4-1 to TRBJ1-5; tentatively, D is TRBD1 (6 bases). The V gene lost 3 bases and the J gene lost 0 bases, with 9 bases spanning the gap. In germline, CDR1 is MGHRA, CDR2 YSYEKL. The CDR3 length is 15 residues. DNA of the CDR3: TGCGCCAGCAGCCACCGACAGGTTAGCAATCAGCCCCAGCATTTT. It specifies CASSHRQVSNQPQHF.

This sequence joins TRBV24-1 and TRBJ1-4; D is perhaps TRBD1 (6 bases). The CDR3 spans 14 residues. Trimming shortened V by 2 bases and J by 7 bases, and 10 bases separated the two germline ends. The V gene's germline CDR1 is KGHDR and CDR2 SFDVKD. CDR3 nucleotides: TGTGCCACCAGTGATTCCGGGGGCGGTGAAAAACTGTTTTTT. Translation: CATSDSGGGEKLFF.

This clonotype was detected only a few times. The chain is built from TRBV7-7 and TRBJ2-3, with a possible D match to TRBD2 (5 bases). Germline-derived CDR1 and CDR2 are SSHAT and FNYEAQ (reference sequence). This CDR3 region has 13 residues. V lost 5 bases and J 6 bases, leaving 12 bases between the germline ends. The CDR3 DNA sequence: TGTGCCAGCAGCCCTCGGGGATCCGATACGCAGTATTTT. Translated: CASSPRGSDTQYF.

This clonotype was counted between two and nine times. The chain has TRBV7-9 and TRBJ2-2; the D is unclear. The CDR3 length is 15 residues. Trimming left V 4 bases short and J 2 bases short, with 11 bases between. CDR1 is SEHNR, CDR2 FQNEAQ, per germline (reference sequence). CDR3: CASSSRTPNTGELFF. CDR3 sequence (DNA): TGTGCCAGCAGCTCCCGGACCCCCAACACCGGGGAGCTGTTTTTT. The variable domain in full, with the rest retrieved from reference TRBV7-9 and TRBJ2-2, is DTGVSQNPRHKITKRGQNVTFRCDPISEHNRLYWYRQTLGQGPEFLTYFQNEAQLEKSRLLSDRFSAERPKGSFSTLEIQRTEQGDSAMYLCASSSRTPNTGELFFGEGSRLTVL.

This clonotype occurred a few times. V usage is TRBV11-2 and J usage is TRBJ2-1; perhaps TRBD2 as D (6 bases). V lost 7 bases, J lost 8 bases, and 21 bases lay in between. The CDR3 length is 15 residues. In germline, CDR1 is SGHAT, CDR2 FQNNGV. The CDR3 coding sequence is TGTGCCAGCAAACTCCCCGTGGGGGGATGGGATGAGCAGTTCTTC. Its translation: CASKLPVGGWDEQFF.

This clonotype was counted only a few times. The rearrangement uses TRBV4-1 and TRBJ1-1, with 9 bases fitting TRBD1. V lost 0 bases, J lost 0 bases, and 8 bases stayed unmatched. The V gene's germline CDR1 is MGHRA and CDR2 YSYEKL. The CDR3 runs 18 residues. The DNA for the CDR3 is TGCGCCAGCAGCCAAGATGCGCCGGGACAGGGCTTGAACACTGAAGCTTTCTTT. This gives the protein CASSQDAPGQGLNTEAFF.

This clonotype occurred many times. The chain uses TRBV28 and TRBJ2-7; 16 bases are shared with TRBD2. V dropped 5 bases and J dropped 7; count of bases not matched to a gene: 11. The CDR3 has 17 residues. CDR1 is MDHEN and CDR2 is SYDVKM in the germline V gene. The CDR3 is CASSPSGTSGGAGEQYV. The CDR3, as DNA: TGTGCCAGCAGTCCGTCCGGGACTAGCGGGGGGGCGGGAGAGCAGTACGTC.

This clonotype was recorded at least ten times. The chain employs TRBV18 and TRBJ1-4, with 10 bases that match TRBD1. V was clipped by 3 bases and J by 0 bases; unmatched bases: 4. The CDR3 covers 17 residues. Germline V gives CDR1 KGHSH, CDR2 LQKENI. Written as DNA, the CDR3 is TGTGCCAGCTCACCGCGACAGGGGGCCGCAACTAATGAAAAACTGTTTTTT. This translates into CASSPRQGAATNEKLFF.

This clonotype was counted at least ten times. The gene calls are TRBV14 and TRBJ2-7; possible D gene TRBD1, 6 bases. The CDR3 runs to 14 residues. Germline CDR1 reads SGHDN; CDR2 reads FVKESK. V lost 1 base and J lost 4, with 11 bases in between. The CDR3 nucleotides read TGTGCCAGCAGCCAAGCAGGGGATGGGTACGAGCAGTACGTC. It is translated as CASSQAGDGYEQYV.

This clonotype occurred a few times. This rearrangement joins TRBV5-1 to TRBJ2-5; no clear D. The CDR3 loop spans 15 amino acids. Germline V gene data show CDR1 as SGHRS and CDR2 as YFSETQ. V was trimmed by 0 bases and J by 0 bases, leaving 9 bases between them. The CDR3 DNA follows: TGCGCCAGCAGCTTGGAACCGGGCCACCAAGAGACCCAGTACTTC. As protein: CASSLEPGHQETQYF.

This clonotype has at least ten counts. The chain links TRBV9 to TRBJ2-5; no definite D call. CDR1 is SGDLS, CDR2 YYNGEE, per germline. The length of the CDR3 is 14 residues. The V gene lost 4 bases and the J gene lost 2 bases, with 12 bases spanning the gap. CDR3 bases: TGTGCCAGCAGCACTTCGGGTGTACAAGAGACCCAGTACTTC. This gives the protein CASSTSGVQETQYF.

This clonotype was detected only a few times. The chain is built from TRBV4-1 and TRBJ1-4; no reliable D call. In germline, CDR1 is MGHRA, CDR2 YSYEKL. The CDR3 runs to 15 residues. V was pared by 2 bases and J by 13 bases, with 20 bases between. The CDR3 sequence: CASSQSRALRDGLFF. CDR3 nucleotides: TGCGCCAGCAGCCAATCTCGGGCCCTAAGGGATGGACTGTTTTTT.

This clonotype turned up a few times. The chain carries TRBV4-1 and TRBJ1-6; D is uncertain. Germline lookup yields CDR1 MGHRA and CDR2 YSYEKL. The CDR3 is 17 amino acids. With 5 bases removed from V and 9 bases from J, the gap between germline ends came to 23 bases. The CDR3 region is CASSRRVQQWPFSPLHF. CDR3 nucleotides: TGCGCCAGCAGCAGAAGGGTCCAGCAATGGCCTTTTTCACCCCTCCACTTT.

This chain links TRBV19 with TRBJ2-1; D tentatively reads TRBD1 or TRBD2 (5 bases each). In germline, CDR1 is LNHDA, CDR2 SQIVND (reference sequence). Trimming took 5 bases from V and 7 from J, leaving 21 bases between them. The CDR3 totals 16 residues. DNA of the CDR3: TGTGCCAGTAGTCCTCAGAGGGGAACACTGATTAATGAGCAGTTCTTC. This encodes CASSPQRGTLINEQFF.